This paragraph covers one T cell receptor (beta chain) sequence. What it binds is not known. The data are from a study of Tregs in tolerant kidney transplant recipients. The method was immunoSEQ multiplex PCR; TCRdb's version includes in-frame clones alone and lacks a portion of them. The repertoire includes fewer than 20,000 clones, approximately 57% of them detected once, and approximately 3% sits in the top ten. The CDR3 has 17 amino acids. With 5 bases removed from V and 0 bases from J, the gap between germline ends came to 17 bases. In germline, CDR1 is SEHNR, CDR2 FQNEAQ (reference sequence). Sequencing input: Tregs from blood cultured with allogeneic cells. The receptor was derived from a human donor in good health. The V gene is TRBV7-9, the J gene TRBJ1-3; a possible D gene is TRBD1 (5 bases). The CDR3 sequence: CASSLGRGWNSGNTIYF. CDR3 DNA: TGTGCCAGCAGCCTAGGTCGGGGGTGGAACTCTGGAAACACCATATATTTT.